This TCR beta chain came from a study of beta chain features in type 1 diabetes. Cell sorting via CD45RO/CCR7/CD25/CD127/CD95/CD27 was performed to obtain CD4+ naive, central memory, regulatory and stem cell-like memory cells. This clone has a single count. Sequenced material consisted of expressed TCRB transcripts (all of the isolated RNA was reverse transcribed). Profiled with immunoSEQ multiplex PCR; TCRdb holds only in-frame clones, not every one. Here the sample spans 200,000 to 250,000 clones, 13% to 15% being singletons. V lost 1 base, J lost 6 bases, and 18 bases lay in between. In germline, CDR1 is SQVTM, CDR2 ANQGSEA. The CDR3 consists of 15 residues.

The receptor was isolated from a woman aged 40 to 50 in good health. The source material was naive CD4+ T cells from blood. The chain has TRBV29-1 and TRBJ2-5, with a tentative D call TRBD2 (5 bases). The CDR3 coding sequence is TGCAGCGTTGAAGGGGGTAGGGAGTGGCAAAAGACCCAGTACTTC. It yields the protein CSVEGGREWQKTQYF.